The 27 T cell receptor beta chains below all came from one sample that was sequenced in a study of T cell responses to AZD1222 COVID-19 vaccine (dated by TCRdb to the early 2020s). Receptor libraries were prepared by the immunoSEQ multiplex PCR assay. TCRdb re-hosts the immuneACCESS table, in-frame sequences only. Its copies lack some clones; in the studies checked, an unresolved V gene accounts for under half of them, and the cause for the rest is not known. This sample is represented by some 190,000 clones; nearly 95% of them were singletons. The ten largest make up approximately 1.9% of the sample. The label giving this sample's time point can be read as: about 28 days (+/-7) after the second vaccine dose. Sequencing used peripheral blood, obtained 28 days after the second AZD1222 dose. The receptors stem from an adult who received the AZD1222 COVID-19 vaccine.

The rearrangement links TRBV30 to TRBJ1-1; D is unresolved. This CDR3 is 11 amino acids long. Trimming removed 0 bases from V and 5 bases from J, with 4 bases in between. CDR1 is GTSNPN, CDR2 SVGIG, per germline (reference sequence). CDR3 in DNA: TGTGCCTGGAGTGTGGGAACTGAAGCTTTCTTT. Protein sequence: CAWSVGTEAFF.

This chain joins TRBV19 and TRBJ1-5; no clear D gene. Trimming removed 5 bases at V and 0 bases at J, with 14 bases between. The CDR3 has 16 residues. Germline assignment: CDR1 LNHDA and CDR2 SQIVND (reference sequence). In DNA form, the CDR3 reads TGTGCCAGTAGTGTCTCGGGGTTTTTTAGCAATCAGCCCCAGCATTTT. Its translation: CASSVSGFFSNQPQHF.

V and J are TRBV4-3 and TRBJ2-3; possibly TRBD2 for D (7 bases). In germline, CDR1 is LGHNA, CDR2 YSLEER. The V and J ends lost 1 base and 4 bases respectively, with 15 bases between them. The CDR3 runs to 16 residues. CDR3 protein: CASSQGGGGGADTQYF. For the CDR3, the DNA is TGCGCCAGCAGCCAAGGCGGGGGCGGGGGCGCAGATACGCAGTATTTT.

The V gene is TRBV6-5, the J gene TRBJ2-7; 7 bases match TRBD1. J lost 1 base, V lost 9 bases, and 3 bases had no gene match. The CDR3 has 12 residues. CDR1 and CDR2 (germline): MNHEY, SVGAGI. CDR3 region: CARGQDSYEQYF. In DNA form, the CDR3 reads TGTGCCAGAGGACAGGATTCCTACGAGCAGTACTTC.

The chain carries TRBV28 and TRBJ2-4; either TRBD1 or TRBD2 may supply D (6 bases each). CDR1 is MDHEN, CDR2 SYDVKM, per germline. V lost 8 bases to trimming and J lost 0 bases, with 11 bases between them. The CDR3 runs 14 residues. The CDR3, as DNA: TGTGCCAGCTCGAAGGGGGGAGCCAAAAACATTCAGTACTTC. Translated, it gives CASSKGGAKNIQYF.

The rearrangement uses TRBV30 and TRBJ2-7, with 11 bases lining up with TRBD1. The ends lost 5 bases at V and 1 base at J; junction bases unmatched: 13. From germline, CDR1 is GTSNPN and CDR2 SVGIG (reference sequence). The CDR3 has 17 residues. CDR3 loop: CAWRSPGQGVRSYEQYF. DNA for the CDR3: TGTGCCTGGCGGAGTCCGGGACAGGGGGTGAGATCCTACGAGCAGTACTTC.

The V call is TRBV12-3 or TRBV12-4, the J call TRBJ1-5; 8 nucleotides match TRBD1. The CDR3 runs 12 residues. V shed 6 bases and J 6 bases; nucleotides not matched to a gene: 1. CDR3 sequence reads: CASRQGVQPQHF. CDR3 nucleotides: TGTGCCAGCAGACAGGGGGTTCAGCCCCAGCATTTT.

J is TRBJ1-6 and V is TRBV9; D not resolved. Germline lookup yields CDR1 SGDLS and CDR2 YYNGEE. Trimming cost V 2 bases and J 7 bases, with 4 bases left between them. The CDR3 extends over 12 amino acids. The DNA of the CDR3 is TGTGCCAGCAGCGTCTTGAATTCACCCCTCCACTTT. This gives the protein CASSVLNSPLHF.

The chain links TRBV27 to TRBJ1-2; D ambiguous. The V and J ends lost 0 bases and 6 bases respectively, with 8 bases between them. The germline CDR1 and CDR2 sequences are MNHEY and SMNVEV (reference sequence). There are 13 residues in the CDR3. The CDR3 DNA follows: TGTGCCAGCAGTTTATCGCGGCAAAATGGCTACACCTTC. Translated, it gives CASSLSRQNGYTF.

The V call is TRBV2, the J call TRBJ2-1, with 9 bases lining up with TRBD2. This CDR3 is 17 amino acids long. Per the germline V gene, CDR1 is SNHLY and CDR2 is FYNNEI. V dropped 7 bases and J dropped 5; count of bases not matched to a gene: 15. DNA for the CDR3: TGTGCCAGCAAGCCCCTTGCGGGAGGGCCTGGAAACAATGAGCAGTTCTTC. Translation gives CASKPLAGGPGNNEQFF.

The rearrangement links TRBV7-2 to TRBJ1-5; D remains unclear. Trimming shortened V by 1 base and J by 7 bases, and 8 bases separated the two germline ends. Germline loops: CDR1 SGHTA, CDR2 FQGNSA. The CDR3 loop spans 13 amino acids. The CDR3: CASSLGVGQPQHF. The CDR3 DNA reads as TGTGCCAGCAGCTTAGGGGTAGGACAGCCCCAGCATTTT.

The CDR3 sequence is CASSYPGGDGYTF. CDR3 in DNA: TGTGCCAGCAGTTACCCAGGGGGTGATGGCTACACCTTC. The gene calls are TRBV6-5 and TRBJ1-2; 7 positions match TRBD1. Germline V CDR1 and CDR2: MNHEY, SVGAGI. V lost 2 bases to trimming and J lost 6 bases; unmatched junction nucleotides: 3. The CDR3 runs to 13 residues.

This clone was seen only once. The chain carries TRBV15 and TRBJ1-1, with 8 bases matching TRBD1. CDR3 length: 15 amino acids. The ends lost 5 bases at V and 5 bases at J; junction bases unmatched: 10. Germline CDR1 and CDR2: LNHNV and YYDKDF (reference sequence). CDR3 loop: CATSQKRQGATEAFF. The DNA of the CDR3 is TGTGCCACCAGCCAAAAGAGGCAGGGGGCAACTGAAGCTTTCTTT.

The V gene is TRBV5-8, the J gene TRBJ1-1; D might be TRBD1 (6 bases). V lost 4 bases, J lost 3 bases, and 16 bases lay in between. CDR3 length: 15 residues. Germline assignment: CDR1 SGHTS and CDR2 YDEGEE. The CDR3 DNA reads TGTGCCAGCAGCAGGGGGGCAAACTGGGACACTGAAGCTTTCTTT. It codes for CASSRGANWDTEAFF.

The chain has TRBV7-9 and TRBJ1-3; D may be TRBD1 (6 bases). The length of the CDR3 is 15 residues. Trimming removed 5 bases from V and 4 bases from J, with 15 bases in between. Germline V gene data show CDR1 as SEHNR and CDR2 as FQNEAQ (reference sequence). The CDR3 sequence: CASSLRGSAGNTIYF. The DNA of the CDR3 is TGTGCCAGCAGCCTAAGGGGGTCAGCGGGAAACACCATATATTTT.

This clone occurred once. A read error may produce the germline difference seen at one junction end. The genes are TRBV3-1 (or the pseudogene TRBV3-2) and TRBJ2-7, with D perhaps matching TRBD1 or TRBD2 (5 bases each). The CDR3 runs 13 residues. The germline V gene encodes CDR1 LGHDT and CDR2 YNNKEL (reference sequence). In DNA, the CDR3 is TGTGCCAGCAGCCGGGACGACAACCTCAACCACCCGTTC. Translated: CASSRDDNLNHPF.

The V call is TRBV25-1, the J call TRBJ2-1, with 7 bases aligning to TRBD2. The CDR3 has 15 amino acids. Germline trimming cut 3 bases from V and 3 bases from J; bases unmatched to any gene: 5. Germline values: CDR1 MGHDK, CDR2 SYGVNS. The CDR3 DNA sequence: TGTGCCAGCAGTGAGAGGGGAGGGGTCTACAATGAGCAGTTCTTC. Its protein product is CASSERGGVYNEQFF.

The chain couples TRBV2 to TRBJ2-7, with 9 bases aligning to TRBD1. This CDR3 region has 13 residues. Germline CDR1 and CDR2: SNHLY and FYNNEI. The V segment lost 4 bases and the J segment 7 bases; nucleotides outside the gene matches: 5. This chain's CDR3 is CASSGGQGREQYF. CDR3 DNA sequence: TGTGCCAGCAGTGGCGGACAGGGGAGAGAGCAGTACTTC.

J is TRBJ1-1 and V is TRBV30; 7 positions agree with TRBD1. The V gene's germline CDR1 is GTSNPN and CDR2 SVGIG (reference sequence). J was trimmed by 0 bases and V by 4 bases; bases with no gene match: 5. This CDR3 has 14 residues. CDR3 sequence: CAWKLTGLNTEAFF. DNA of the CDR3: TGTGCCTGGAAGTTGACAGGGTTGAACACTGAAGCTTTCTTT.

The chain carries TRBV4-1 and TRBJ1-2; 8 bases are a match to TRBD1. V gave up 6 bases and J gave up 8 bases; unmatched junction bases: 11. Looked up from germline, CDR1 is MGHRA and CDR2 is YSYEKL. CDR3 length: 14 amino acids. The CDR3 reads CASSQPGQARGYTF. In nucleotides, the CDR3 is TGCGCCAGCAGTCAACCGGGACAGGCGCGGGGCTACACCTTC.

The rearrangement links TRBV5-5 to TRBJ2-3, with D maybe TRBD2 (6 bases). The CDR3 runs 16 residues. V dropped 1 base and J dropped 2 bases, with 14 bases sitting between them. Germline V gene sequence: CDR1 SGHKS, CDR2 YYEKEE (reference sequence). The CDR3 here is CASSLTGGIATDTQYF. CDR3 bases: TGTGCCAGCAGCTTGACCGGCGGGATTGCCACAGATACGCAGTATTTT.

The CDR3 region is CASSPDRGSPLHF. CDR3 DNA: TGCGCCAGCAGCCCGGACAGGGGTTCACCCCTCCACTTT. V gene TRBV5-1 combines with J gene TRBJ1-6; TRBD1 agrees at 9 bases. V was pared by 4 bases and J by 9 bases, with 2 bases of the junction left unmatched. The CDR3 is 13 amino acids. Per the germline V gene, CDR1 is SGHRS and CDR2 is YFSETQ.

The chain combines TRBV24-1 with TRBJ2-1, with 8 bases lining up with TRBD2. The germline V gene encodes CDR1 KGHDR and CDR2 SFDVKD. The V segment lost 12 bases and the J segment 9 bases; nucleotides outside the gene matches: 15. The CDR3 loop spans 14 amino acids. As DNA, the CDR3 is TGTGCCTCCTCTCGCGGAGCGGGAGCAGCTGAGCAGTTCTTC. Its protein is CASSRGAGAAEQFF.

The rearrangement uses TRBV10-1 and TRBJ2-3; 9 nucleotides agree with TRBD2. Germline V gives CDR1 WNHNN, CDR2 SYGVQD (reference sequence). This CDR3 contains 15 residues. Germline trimming cut 6 bases from V and 4 bases from J; bases unmatched to any gene: 8. The CDR3 bases are TGCGCCAGCAGCCTCGGAGTAGCGGGAGCAGATACGCAGTATTTT. Translated, it gives CASSLGVAGADTQYF.

This rearrangement joins TRBV7-6 to TRBJ2-7, with 7 bases aligning to TRBD2. Germline V lookup: CDR1 SGHVS, CDR2 FNYEAQ. The V and J ends lost 6 bases and 3 bases, in that order; junction bases with no gene match: 8. The CDR3 length is 14 residues. The CDR3 coding sequence is TGTGCCAGCAGTCCCGGACTAGTTGGCTACGAGCAGTACTTC. Amino acids: CASSPGLVGYEQYF.

The chain is built from TRBV2 and TRBJ1-3, with D unclear. V was shortened by 6 bases and J by 0 bases, with 9 bases between the two germline ends. The germline V gene encodes CDR1 SNHLY and CDR2 FYNNEI. The CDR3 is 14 residues long. DNA of the CDR3: TGTGCCAGCAGCTCTCACCACTCTGGAAACACCATATATTTT. This encodes CASSSHHSGNTIYF.

The genes are TRBV10-3 and TRBJ2-6; TRBD2 matches 7 bases. Trimming at V came to 6 bases and at J to 2 bases, leaving 4 bases not matched to a gene. Germline lookup yields CDR1 ENHRY and CDR2 SYGVKD. The CDR3 is made up of 15 amino acids. The CDR3: CAIRGEGAGANVLTF. The CDR3 region has the DNA TGTGCCATCAGGGGGGAGGGAGCTGGGGCCAACGTCCTGACTTTC.